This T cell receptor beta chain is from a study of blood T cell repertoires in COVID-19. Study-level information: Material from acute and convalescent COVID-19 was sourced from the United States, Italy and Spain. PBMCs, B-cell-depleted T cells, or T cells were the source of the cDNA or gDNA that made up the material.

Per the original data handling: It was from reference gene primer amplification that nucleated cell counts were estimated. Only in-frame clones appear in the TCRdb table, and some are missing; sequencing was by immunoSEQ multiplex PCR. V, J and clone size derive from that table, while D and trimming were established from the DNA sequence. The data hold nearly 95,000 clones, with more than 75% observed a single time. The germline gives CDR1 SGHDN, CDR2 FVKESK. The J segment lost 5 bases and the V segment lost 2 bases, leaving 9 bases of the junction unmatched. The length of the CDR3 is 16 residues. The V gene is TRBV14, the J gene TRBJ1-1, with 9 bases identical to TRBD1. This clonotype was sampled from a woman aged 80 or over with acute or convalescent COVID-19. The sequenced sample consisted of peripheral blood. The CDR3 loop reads CASSQLGTGHRTEAFF. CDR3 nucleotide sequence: TGTGCCAGCAGCCAACTCGGGACAGGGCACCGGACTGAAGCTTTCTTT.